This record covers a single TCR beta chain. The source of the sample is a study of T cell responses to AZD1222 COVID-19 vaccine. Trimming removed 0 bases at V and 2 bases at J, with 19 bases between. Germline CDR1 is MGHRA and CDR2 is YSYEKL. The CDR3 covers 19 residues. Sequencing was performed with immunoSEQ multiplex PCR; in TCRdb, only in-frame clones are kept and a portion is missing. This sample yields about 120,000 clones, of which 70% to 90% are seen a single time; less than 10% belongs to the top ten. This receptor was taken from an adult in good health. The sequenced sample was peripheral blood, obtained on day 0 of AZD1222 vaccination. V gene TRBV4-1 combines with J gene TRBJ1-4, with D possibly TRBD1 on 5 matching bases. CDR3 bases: TGCGCCAGCAGCCAAGACTACTCCCGGCTAGGGGTGACTAATGAAAAACTGTTTTTT. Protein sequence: CASSQDYSRLGVTNEKLFF.